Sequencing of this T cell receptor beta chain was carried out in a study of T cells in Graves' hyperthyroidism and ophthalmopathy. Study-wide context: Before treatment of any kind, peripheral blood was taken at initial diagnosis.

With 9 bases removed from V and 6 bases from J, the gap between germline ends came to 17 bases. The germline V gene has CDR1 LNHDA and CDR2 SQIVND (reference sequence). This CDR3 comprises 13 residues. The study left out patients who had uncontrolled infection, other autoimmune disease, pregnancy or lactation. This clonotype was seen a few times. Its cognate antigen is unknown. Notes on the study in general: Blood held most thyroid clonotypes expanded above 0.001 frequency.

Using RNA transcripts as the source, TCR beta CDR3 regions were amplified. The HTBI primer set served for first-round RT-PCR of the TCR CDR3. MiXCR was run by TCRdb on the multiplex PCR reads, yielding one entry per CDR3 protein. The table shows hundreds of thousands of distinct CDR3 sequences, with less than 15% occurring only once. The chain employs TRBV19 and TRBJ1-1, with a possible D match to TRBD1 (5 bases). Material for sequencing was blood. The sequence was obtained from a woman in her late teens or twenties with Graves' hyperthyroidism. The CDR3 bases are TGTGCCAGCCTCCTTACGGGGGGTTCTGAAGCTTTCTTT. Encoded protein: CASLLTGGSEAFF.